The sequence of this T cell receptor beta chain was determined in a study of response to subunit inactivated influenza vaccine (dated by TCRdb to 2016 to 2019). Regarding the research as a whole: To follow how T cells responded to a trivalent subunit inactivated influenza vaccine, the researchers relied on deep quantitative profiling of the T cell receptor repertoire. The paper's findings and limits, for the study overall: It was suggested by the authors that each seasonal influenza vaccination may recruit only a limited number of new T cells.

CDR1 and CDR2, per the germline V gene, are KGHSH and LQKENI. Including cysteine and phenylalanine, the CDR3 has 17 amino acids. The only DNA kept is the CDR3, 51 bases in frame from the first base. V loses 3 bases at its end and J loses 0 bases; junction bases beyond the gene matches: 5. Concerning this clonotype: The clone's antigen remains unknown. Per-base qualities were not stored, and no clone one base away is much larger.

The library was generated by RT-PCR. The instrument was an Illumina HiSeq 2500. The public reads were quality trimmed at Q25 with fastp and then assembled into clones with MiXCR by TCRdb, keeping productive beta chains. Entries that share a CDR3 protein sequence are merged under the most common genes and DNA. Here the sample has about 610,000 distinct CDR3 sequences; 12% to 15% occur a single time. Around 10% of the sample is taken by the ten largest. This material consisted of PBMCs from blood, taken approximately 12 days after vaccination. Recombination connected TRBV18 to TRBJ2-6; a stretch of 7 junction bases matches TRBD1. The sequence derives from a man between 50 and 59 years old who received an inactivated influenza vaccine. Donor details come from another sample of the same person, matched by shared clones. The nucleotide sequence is TGTGCCAGCTCACCCCGACAGGGCGGCTCTGGGGCCAACGTCCTGACTTTC. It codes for CASSPRQGGSGANVLTF.